Listed below are T cell receptor beta chains from one sample, sequenced in a study of shared clonotypes between healthy human individuals. TCRdb's copy holds only in-frame clones and misses some; the assay was immunoSEQ multiplex PCR. The sample lists approximately 530,000 clones, about 96% occurring once. The source material was naive CD4+ T cells sorted from blood. The receptors stem from a woman younger than 45 in good health. Both conserved end residues are part of each CDR3. Fields, in order: clone size, J gene, V gene, CDR3 length, D gene, CDR3 protein, CDR3 DNA. The D gene is left open where the match is weak. The listing skips clone size in some rows; elsewhere it reads once, few, many or a size class.

size: once; J: TRBJ2-5; V: TRBV6-5; length: 13; D: -; CDR3: CASSLRVGETQYF; DNA: TGTGCCAGCAGTCTGAGGGTGGGCGAGACCCAGTACTTC
size: -; J: TRBJ2-7; V: TRBV5-1; length: 15; D: TRBD2; CDR3: CASSQTSGSSYEQYF; DNA: TGCGCCAGCAGCCAGACTAGCGGGAGCTCCTACGAGCAGTACTTC
size: -; J: TRBJ1-5; V: TRBV21-1; length: 15; D: -; CDR3: CASSNPDSLNQPQHF; DNA: TGTGCCAGCAGCAACCCGGACAGTCTCAATCAGCCCCAGCATTTT
size: -; J: TRBJ2-2; V: TRBV25-1; length: 16; D: TRBD2; CDR3: CASSDVEGGMVGELFF; DNA: TGTGCCAGCAGTGATGTGGAGGGAGGGATGGTCGGGGAGCTGTTTTTT
size: -; J: TRBJ2-2; V: TRBV28; length: 14; D: TRBD1; CDR3: CASRRTGFSGELFF; DNA: TGTGCCAGCAGGCGGACAGGGTTTTCCGGGGAGCTGTTTTTT
size: once; J: TRBJ1-1; V: TRBV28; length: 15; D: -; CDR3: CASSSDGNGNTEAFF; DNA: TGTGCCAGCAGTTCCGACGGGAACGGGAACACTGAAGCTTTCTTT
size: -; J: TRBJ2-1; V: TRBV2; length: 14; D: TRBD2; CDR3: CASSLAGGPYEQFF; DNA: TGTGCCAGCAGTCTAGCGGGAGGGCCTTATGAGCAGTTCTTC
size: -; J: TRBJ2-5; V: TRBV6-5; length: 14; D: -; CDR3: CASSYSGGQETQYF; DNA: TGTGCCAGCAGTTACTCGGGCGGTCAAGAGACCCAGTACTTC
size: -; J: TRBJ2-1; V: TRBV19; length: 15; D: TRBD2; CDR3: CASSMGLAGDNEQFF; DNA: TGTGCCAGTAGTATGGGGCTAGCGGGAGACAATGAGCAGTTCTTC
size: -; J: TRBJ2-7; V: TRBV7-9; length: 16; D: -; CDR3: CASSQSFFGTSYEQYF; DNA: TGTGCCAGCAGCCAATCCTTTTTCGGGACCTCCTACGAGCAGTACTTC
size: once; J: TRBJ2-7; V: TRBV18; length: 12; D: -; CDR3: CASSPGSYEQYF; DNA: TGTGCCAGCTCACCAGGAAGCTACGAGCAGTACTTC
size: -; J: TRBJ1-6; V: TRBV28; length: 14; D: TRBD1; CDR3: CASRDRVRDSPLHF; DNA: TGTGCCAGCCGGGACAGGGTTCGCGATTCACCCCTCCACTTT
size: -; J: TRBJ2-7; V: TRBV18; length: 15; D: -; CDR3: CASSHRVSGSYEQYF; DNA: TGTGCCAGCTCCCACCGGGTTAGCGGATCCTACGAGCAGTACTTC
size: -; J: TRBJ1-4; V: TRBV28; length: 13; D: TRBD1; CDR3: CASGTGGSEKLFF; DNA: TGTGCCAGCGGGACAGGGGGGAGTGAAAAACTGTTTTTT
size: once; J: TRBJ1-5; V: TRBV28; length: 14; D: -; CDR3: CASRDGVVFQPQHF; DNA: TGTGCCAGCAGGGATGGGGTAGTATTTCAGCCCCAGCATTTT
size: -; J: TRBJ1-5; V: TRBV19; length: 16; D: -; CDR3: CASSIDVSYSNQPQHF; DNA: TGTGCCAGTAGTATAGATGTATCATATAGCAATCAGCCCCAGCATTTT
size: -; J: TRBJ2-7; V: TRBV4-1; length: 17; D: -; CDR3: CASSQDIRAGVPYEQYF; DNA: TGCGCCAGCAGCCAAGATATACGAGCAGGGGTCCCCTACGAGCAGTACTTC
size: -; J: TRBJ1-2; V: TRBV9; length: 16; D: TRBD1; CDR3: CASLRPGQVNPRGYTF; DNA: TGTGCCAGCCTCAGACCGGGACAGGTTAATCCACGAGGCTACACCTTC
size: once; J: TRBJ2-7; V: TRBV5-1; length: 15; D: TRBD1; CDR3: CASSAGQGTPYEQYF; DNA: TGCGCCAGCAGCGCGGGACAGGGGACCCCCTACGAGCAGTACTTC
size: -; J: TRBJ2-1; V: TRBV19; length: 11; D: -; CDR3: CASTRGNEQFF; DNA: TGTGCCAGTACCAGGGGCAATGAGCAGTTCTTC
size: -; J: TRBJ2-2; V: TRBV2; length: 16; D: -; CDR3: CASSEQGPPNTGELFF; DNA: TGTGCCAGCAGTGAACAGGGGCCTCCGAACACCGGGGAGCTGTTTTTT
size: once; J: TRBJ2-1; V: TRBV30; length: 14; D: TRBD2; CDR3: CAWSVSSFGTSTFF; DNA: TGTGCCTGGAGTGTATCGTCTTTCGGGACTAGTACCTTCTTC
size: -; J: TRBJ2-7; V: TRBV29-1; length: 14; D: -; CDR3: CSVGRDKSSYEQYF; DNA: TGCAGCGTTGGCAGGGACAAAAGCTCCTACGAGCAGTACTTC
size: once; J: TRBJ2-1; V: TRBV28; length: 14; D: -; CDR3: CATEISHDYNEQFF; DNA: TGTGCCACCGAGATTTCGCACGACTACAATGAGCAGTTCTTC
size: -; J: TRBJ2-7; V: TRBV10-2; length: 17; D: -; CDR3: CASKKQLKYTTSYEQYF; DNA: TGCGCCAGCAAAAAACAGTTAAAATACACCACCTCGTACGAGCAGTACTTC
size: -; J: TRBJ2-7; V: TRBV5-6; length: 13; D: -; CDR3: CASSFQVSYEQYF; DNA: TGTGCCAGCAGCTTTCAGGTCTCCTACGAGCAGTACTTC
size: -; J: TRBJ2-7; V: TRBV28; length: 14; D: -; CDR3: CASSLLSSKYEQYF; DNA: TGTGCCAGCAGTTTACTTAGCTCCAAGTACGAGCAGTACTTC
size: -; J: TRBJ2-1; V: TRBV5-1; length: 14; D: -; CDR3: CASSLVTTYNEQFF; DNA: TGCGCCAGCAGCTTGGTGACTACCTACAATGAGCAGTTCTTC
size: -; J: TRBJ1-5; V: TRBV10-3; length: 15; D: -; CDR3: CAISELEGSGQPQHF; DNA: TGTGCCATCAGTGAGCTAGAGGGGTCAGGTCAGCCCCAGCATTTT
size: -; J: TRBJ2-5; V: TRBV28; length: 17; D: TRBD2; CDR3: CATSAFWTSGREETQYF; DNA: TGTGCCACTTCAGCCTTCTGGACTAGCGGGAGGGAAGAGACCCAGTACTTC
size: -; J: TRBJ1-3; V: TRBV5-1; length: 17; D: -; CDR3: CASSPGSTPPSGNTIYF; DNA: TGCGCCAGCAGCCCCGGATCGACACCTCCCTCTGGAAACACCATATATTTT
size: -; J: TRBJ2-7; V: TRBV2; length: 12; D: -; CDR3: CASRDNSYEQYF; DNA: TGTGCCAGCCGGGACAACTCCTACGAGCAGTACTTC
size: -; J: TRBJ2-3; V: TRBV5-1; length: 16; D: TRBD1; CDR3: CASSFLRDRSTDTQYF; DNA: TGCGCCAGCAGCTTCCTCCGGGACAGGAGCACAGATACGCAGTATTTT
size: -; J: TRBJ2-3; V: TRBV4-1; length: 16; D: -; CDR3: CASSQDSGGRTDTQYF; DNA: TGCGCCAGCAGCCAAGATTCAGGTGGGCGAACAGATACGCAGTATTTT